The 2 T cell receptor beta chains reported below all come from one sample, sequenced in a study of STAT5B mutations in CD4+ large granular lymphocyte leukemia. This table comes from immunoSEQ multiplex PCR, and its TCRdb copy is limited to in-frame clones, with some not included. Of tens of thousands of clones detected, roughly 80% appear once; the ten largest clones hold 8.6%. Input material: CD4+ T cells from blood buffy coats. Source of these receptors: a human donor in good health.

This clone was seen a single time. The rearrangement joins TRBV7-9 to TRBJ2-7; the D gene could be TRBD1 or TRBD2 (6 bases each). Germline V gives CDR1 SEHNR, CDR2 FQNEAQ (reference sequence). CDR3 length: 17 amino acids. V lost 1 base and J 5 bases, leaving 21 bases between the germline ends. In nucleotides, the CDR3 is TGTGCCAGCAGCTTAGGATTTCCGGGGGCGCATTCCGACGAGCAGTACTTC. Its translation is CASSLGFPGAHSDEQYF.

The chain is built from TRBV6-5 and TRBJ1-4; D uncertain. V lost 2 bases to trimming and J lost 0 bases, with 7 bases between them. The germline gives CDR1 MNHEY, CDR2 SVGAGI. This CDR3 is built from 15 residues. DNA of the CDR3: TGTGCCAGCAGTTACGGGGATCCAACTAATGAAAAACTGTTTTTT. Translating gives CASSYGDPTNEKLFF.